This record looks at one TCR beta chain sequence and its context. The clone's antigen remains unknown. No clone much larger than this one lies a single base away; base qualities are absent. The CDR3 runs 15 amino acids, cysteine and phenylalanine included. The CDR3 DNA has 45 bases and is translated from base 1. Reading the germline V gene gives CDR1 MNHEY and CDR2 SVGAGI. Between the V and J ends, shortened by 5 bases and 4 bases respectively, the junction contains 14 bases. This specimen's time point label, interpreted: baseline before first vaccination. Vaccinee samples came from UK trials COV001 and COV002, including a single-blind randomized controlled phase 2/3 trial of AZD1222 (ChAdOx1 nCoV-19) in healthy adults. For TCRbeta chain sequencing, PBMC samples from trial participants were taken at day 0 and at day 28 after the second dose. The data were obtained in a study of T cell responses to AZD1222 COVID-19 vaccine listed by TCRdb under 2021. With regard to the full study: AZD1222 recipients with second doses at about 4 weeks or about 12 weeks were pooled, because spike-specific TCR depth and breadth did not differ between schedules. A total of over 230 trial participants underwent TCR sequencing, of whom about 210 had received two doses of AZD1222 and some 26 had received two doses of the MenACWY control vaccine. Enrollment into the trials was organized by age into subgroups of 18-55, 56-69 and 70-plus years, and those subgroups contained approximately 160, 26 and 62 TCR-sequenced participants, respectively. On the study overall, not on this receptor specifically: Conclusions about previously exposed vaccinees are limited because only a handful of AZD1222 recipients were SARS-CoV-2 seropositive at baseline. Reportedly, close to half of the unique spike-specific TCRs recognized epitopes lying outside the regions that are mutated in the B.1.351 and B.1.1.7 variants. Because no day 14 peak-response samples were available, the repertoires could be characterized only after the peak T cell response. After two AZD1222 doses, both the breadth and the depth of spike-specific TCRs were significantly higher than at day 0 and than in MenACWY recipients. The 56-69-year group was small, and its depth increase did not reach significance, likely because of low power. Participants were mostly white British and included more females than males, and it was suggested by the authors that clonal diversity may have been underestimated. The whole spike protein was spanned by vaccine-associated CD4 TCRs, and dominant responses were seen in regions 160-218 and 743-854.

The CDR3 regions of human TCRbeta chains were analyzed by immunosequencing. The source study handled its data this way. TCRs in the repertoires were compared against a reference library of SARS-CoV-2-specific TCRs that had been generated with the MIRA antigen-specificity platform. Breadth meant the fraction of unique TCRs that were SARS-CoV-2-associated, whereas depth meant the fraction of total T cells that were SARS-CoV-2-associated. Using the MIRA data, each spike-specific TCR was mapped to the spike region that the TCR reacts to and placed in a CD4 or CD8 class. Log10-transformed breadth and depth values were compared by one-way ANOVA with Sidak's multiple comparisons tests. TCRdb mirrors the immuneACCESS table, restricted to in-frame sequences. Some clones are absent from its copies; in checked studies, under half trace to an unresolved V gene, and the reason for the others is unknown. V, J and clone size were drawn from that table, and D and trimming were deduced from the DNA. The sample yields about 73,000 clones; approximately 90% were counted once. The ten biggest clones cover about 20% of the sample.

The sequencing here drew on peripheral blood, taken on day 0 of AZD1222 vaccination. This TCR derives from an adult in good health. The chain is assembled from TRBV6-5 and TRBJ2-2, and perhaps TRBD2 as D gene, on 6 matching bases. The CDR3 reads as follows: CASSRREYGTGELFF. In nucleotides, the sequence is TGTGCCAGCAGTCGGAGGGAGTACGGCACCGGGGAGCTGTTTTTT.